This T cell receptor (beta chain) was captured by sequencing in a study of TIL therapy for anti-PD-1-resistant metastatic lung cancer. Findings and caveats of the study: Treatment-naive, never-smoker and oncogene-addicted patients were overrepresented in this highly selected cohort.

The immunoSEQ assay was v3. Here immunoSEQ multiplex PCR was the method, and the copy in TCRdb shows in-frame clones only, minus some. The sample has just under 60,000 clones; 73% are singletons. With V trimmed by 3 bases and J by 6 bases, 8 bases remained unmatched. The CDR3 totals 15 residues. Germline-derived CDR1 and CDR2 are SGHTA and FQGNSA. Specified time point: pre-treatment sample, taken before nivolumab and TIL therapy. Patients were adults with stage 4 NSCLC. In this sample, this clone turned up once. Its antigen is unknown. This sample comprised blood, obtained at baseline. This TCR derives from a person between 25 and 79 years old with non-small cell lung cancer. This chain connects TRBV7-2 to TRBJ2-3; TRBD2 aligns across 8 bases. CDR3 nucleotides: TGTGCCAGCAGCTTCGGACTAGCCCGAGGGGATACGCAGTATTTT. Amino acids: CASSFGLARGDTQYF.